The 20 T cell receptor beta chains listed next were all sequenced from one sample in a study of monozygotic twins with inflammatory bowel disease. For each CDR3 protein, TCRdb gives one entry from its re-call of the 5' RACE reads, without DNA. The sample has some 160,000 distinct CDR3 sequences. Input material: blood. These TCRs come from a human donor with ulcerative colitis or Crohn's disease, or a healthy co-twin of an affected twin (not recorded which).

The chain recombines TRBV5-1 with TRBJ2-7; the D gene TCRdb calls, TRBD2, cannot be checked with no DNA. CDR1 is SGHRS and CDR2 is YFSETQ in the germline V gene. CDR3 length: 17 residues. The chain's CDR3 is CASSLSLTSGATYEQYF.

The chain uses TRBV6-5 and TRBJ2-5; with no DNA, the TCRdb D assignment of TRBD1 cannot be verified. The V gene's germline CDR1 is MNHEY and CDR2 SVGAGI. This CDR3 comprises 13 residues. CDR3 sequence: CASREGKRETQYF.

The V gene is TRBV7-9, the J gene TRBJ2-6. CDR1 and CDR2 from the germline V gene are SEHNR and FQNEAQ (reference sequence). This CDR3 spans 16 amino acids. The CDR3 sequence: CASSLPATSGANVLTF.

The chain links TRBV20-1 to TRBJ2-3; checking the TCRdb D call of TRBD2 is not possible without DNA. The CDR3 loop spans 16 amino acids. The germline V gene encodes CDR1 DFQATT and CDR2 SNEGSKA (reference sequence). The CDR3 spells CSARGLLAGGFDTQYF.

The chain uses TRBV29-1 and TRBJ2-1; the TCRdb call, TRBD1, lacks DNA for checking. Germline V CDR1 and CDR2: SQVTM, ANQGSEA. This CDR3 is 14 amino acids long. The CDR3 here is CSVKGQLSYNEQFF.

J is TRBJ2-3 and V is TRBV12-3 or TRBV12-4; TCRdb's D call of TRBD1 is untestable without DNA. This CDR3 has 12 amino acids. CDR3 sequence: CASRAGTDTQYF.

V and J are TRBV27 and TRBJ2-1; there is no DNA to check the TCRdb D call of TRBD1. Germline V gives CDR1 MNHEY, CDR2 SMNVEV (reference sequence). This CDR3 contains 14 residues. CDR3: CASSGRGTYNEQFF.

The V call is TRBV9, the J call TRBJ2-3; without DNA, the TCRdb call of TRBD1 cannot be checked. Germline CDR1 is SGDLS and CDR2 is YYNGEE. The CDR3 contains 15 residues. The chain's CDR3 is CASSPRTAPPDTQYF.

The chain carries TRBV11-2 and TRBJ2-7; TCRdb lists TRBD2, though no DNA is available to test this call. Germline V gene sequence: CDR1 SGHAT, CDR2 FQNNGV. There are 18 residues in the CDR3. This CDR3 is CASSSLHLAGGRTYEQYF.

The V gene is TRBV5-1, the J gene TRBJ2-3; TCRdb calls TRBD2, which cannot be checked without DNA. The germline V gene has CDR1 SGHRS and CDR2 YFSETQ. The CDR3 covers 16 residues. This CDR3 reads CASSPSLAGVQDTQYF.

The CDR3: CASGRGIKQFF. The gene calls are TRBV28 and TRBJ2-1; no DNA is available, so the TRBD2 call from TCRdb remains unchecked. The CDR3 is 11 residues long. Germline loops: CDR1 MDHEN, CDR2 SYDVKM. The complete variable domain, with remaining parts taken from reference TRBV28 and TRBJ2-1, reads DVKVTQSSRYLVKRTGEKVFLECVQDMDHENMFWYRQDPGLGLRLIYFSYDVKMKEKGDIPEGYSVSREKKERFSLILESASTNQTSMYLCASGRGIKQFFGPGTRLTVL.

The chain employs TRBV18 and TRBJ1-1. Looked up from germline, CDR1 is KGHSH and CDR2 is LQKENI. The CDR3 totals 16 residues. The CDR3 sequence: CASSPRQGAGNTEAFF.

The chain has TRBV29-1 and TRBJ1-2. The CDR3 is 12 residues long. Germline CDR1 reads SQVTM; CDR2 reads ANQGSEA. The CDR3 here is CSAEGGPYGYTF.

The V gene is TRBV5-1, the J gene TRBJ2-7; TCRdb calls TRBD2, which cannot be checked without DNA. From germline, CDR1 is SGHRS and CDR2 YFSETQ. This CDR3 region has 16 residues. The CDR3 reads CASSPPLSAGFYEQYF.

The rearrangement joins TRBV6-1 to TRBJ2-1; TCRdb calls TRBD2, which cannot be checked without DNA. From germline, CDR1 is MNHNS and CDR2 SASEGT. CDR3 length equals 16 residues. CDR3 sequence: CASSPEGTSGRNEQFF.

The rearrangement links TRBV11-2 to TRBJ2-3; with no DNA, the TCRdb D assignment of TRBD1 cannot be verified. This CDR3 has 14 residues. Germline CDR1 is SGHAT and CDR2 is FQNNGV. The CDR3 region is CASSPRDITDTQYF.

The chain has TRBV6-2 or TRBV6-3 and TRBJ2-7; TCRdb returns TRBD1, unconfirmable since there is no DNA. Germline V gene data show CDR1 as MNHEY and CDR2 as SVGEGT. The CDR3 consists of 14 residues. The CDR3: CASNVRDWDYEQYF.

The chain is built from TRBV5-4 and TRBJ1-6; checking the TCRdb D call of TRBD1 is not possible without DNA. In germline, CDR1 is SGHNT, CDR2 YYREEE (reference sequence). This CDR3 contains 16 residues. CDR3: CASSPTGGAGNSPLHF.

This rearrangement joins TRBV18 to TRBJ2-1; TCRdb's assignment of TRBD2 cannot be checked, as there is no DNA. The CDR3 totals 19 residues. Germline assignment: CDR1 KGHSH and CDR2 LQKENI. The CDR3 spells CASSPRQWTSGGAWDEQFF.

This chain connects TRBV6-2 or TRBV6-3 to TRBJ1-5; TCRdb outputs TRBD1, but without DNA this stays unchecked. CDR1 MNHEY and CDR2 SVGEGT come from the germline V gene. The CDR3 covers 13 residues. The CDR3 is CASSQTQGFPQHF.